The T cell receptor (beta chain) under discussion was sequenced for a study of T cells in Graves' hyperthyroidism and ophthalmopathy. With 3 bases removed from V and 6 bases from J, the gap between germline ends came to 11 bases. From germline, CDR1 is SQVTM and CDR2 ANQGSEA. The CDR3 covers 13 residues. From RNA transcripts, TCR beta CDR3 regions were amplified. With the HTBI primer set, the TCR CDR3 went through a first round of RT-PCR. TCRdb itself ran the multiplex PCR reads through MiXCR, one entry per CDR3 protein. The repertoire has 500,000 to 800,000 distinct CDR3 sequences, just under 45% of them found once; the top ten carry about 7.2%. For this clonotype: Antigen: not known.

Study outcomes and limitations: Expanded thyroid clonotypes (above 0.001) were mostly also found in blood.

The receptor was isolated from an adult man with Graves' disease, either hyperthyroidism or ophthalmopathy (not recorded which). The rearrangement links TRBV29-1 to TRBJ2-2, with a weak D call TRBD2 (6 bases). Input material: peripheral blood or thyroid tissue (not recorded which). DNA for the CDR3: TGCAGCGTTGATGACGGGGGTCCCGGGGAGCTGTTTTTT. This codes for CSVDDGGPGELFF.